This T cell receptor (beta chain) was observed in a study of cytomegalovirus exposure and HLA in healthy donors. Whole-study results and caveats: Later analysis suggested links between common viral pathogens and several top significant clusters. In vitro checks showed that three CMV-associated chains really do target CMV antigens. One variant, a missense change in DCLRE1C, was linked in a later analysis to TCR beta V- and J-gene trimming. It was shown in a later analysis that HLA-associated TCR beta chains were more clonally expanded than other, equally common chains.

With 60 Vbeta and 13 Jbeta primers, the PCR was carried out. Clones were read by immunoSEQ multiplex PCR, and TCRdb kept only the in-frame ones, dropping some. The table lists more than 150,000 clones, roughly nine tenths of them singletons. The CDR3 is 14 residues long. With 4 bases clipped from V and 2 bases from J, the junction kept 3 bases outside the gene matches. The germline gives CDR1 SGHRS, CDR2 YFSETQ. About this clone: No antigen is known for it.

The receptor was isolated from a girl in the first two years of life in good health and CMV-seronegative. The gene calls are TRBV5-1 and TRBJ2-3; 8 bases match TRBD1. The sequenced sample consisted of PBMCs. The CDR3 DNA reads as TGCGCCAGCAGCCCGACAGGGGTCACAGATACGCAGTATTTT. Amino acid sequence: CASSPTGVTDTQYF.